What follows are 14 T cell receptor beta chains derived from one specimen sequenced in a study of PD-L1 blockade in urothelial cancer. Clones were sequenced by immunoSEQ multiplex PCR, and TCRdb holds only the in-frame ones, with some missing. The top ten clones hold about 25% of a sample with 45,000 or so clones, around nine tenths of them seen once. Time point of the sample: pretreatment peripheral blood. The sequences come from PBMCs, collected around atezolizumab (anti-PD-L1) treatment. The receptors come from a donor at least 40 years old with urothelial cancer.

This clone was observed once. The V and J genes are TRBV18 and TRBJ1-1; no firm D call. V dropped 3 bases and J dropped 4 bases, with 6 bases sitting between them. CDR1 is KGHSH and CDR2 is LQKENI in the germline V gene. CDR3 length equals 12 residues. CDR3 coding DNA: TGTGCCAGCTCACCGGGGAGCACTGAAGCTTTCTTT. The encoded protein is CASSPGSTEAFF.

The chain couples TRBV10-3 to TRBJ2-5; TRBD1 agrees at 7 bases. The CDR3 is made up of 16 amino acids. The junction had 5 bases not matched to a gene; V was cut back by 0 bases and J by 1 base. Per germline, CDR1 ENHRY and CDR2 SYGVKD. CDR3 region: CAISESTGAGQETQYF. The CDR3 DNA reads as TGTGCCATCAGTGAGTCAACAGGGGCGGGCCAAGAGACCCAGTACTTC.

The genes are TRBV6-4 and TRBJ2-2; 11 nucleotides agree with TRBD2. Germline V gene data show CDR1 as MRHNA and CDR2 as SNTAGT. Germline trimming cut 2 bases from V and 6 bases from J; bases unmatched to any gene: 8. The CDR3 covers 17 residues. The CDR3 DNA reads as TGTGCCAGCAGTGACACCGCCCTAGCGGGAGGTTCCGGGGAGCTGTTTTTT. The encoded protein is CASSDTALAGGSGELFF.

This clone has a single count. V and J are TRBV11-3 and TRBJ1-4; D is possibly TRBD1 (6 bases). V shed 4 bases and J shed 3 bases, with 9 bases lying between them. CDR3 length: 14 residues. In germline, CDR1 is SGHNT, CDR2 YENEEA. The CDR3 region has the DNA TGTGCCAGCAGCTCACAGGGAGCTAATGAAAAACTGTTTTTT. Translated: CASSSQGANEKLFF.

This chain joins TRBV7-2 and TRBJ1-5; TRBD1 aligns across 10 bases. The CDR3 extends over 17 amino acids. V shed 1 base, J shed 3 bases, and the junction held 6 bases outside the gene matches. Germline CDR1 reads SGHTA; CDR2 reads FQGNSA. The CDR3 region is CASSLVGGQGNNQPQHF. CDR3 nucleotide sequence: TGTGCCAGCAGCTTAGTAGGGGGACAGGGGAACAATCAGCCCCAGCATTTT.

J is TRBJ2-1 and V is TRBV9, with D tentatively TRBD1 (6 bases). The CDR3 spans 13 residues. V was pared by 4 bases and J by 7 bases, with 12 bases between. Germline CDR1 is SGDLS and CDR2 is YYNGEE. The CDR3, as DNA: TGTGCCAGCAGCCGAGACAGGTCTAATGAGCAGTTCTTC. It specifies CASSRDRSNEQFF.

This rearrangement joins TRBV19 to TRBJ2-1; D unresolved. Germline lookup yields CDR1 LNHDA and CDR2 SQIVND (reference sequence). This CDR3 comprises 15 residues. Trimming stripped 1 base from V and 5 bases from J, with 12 bases between. CDR3 region: CASSIVSLHNNEQFF. The CDR3 DNA reads as TGTGCCAGTAGTATAGTGTCCCTCCACAACAATGAGCAGTTCTTC.

V is TRBV7-2 and J is TRBJ2-1, with a tentative D call TRBD2 (5 bases). The V end lost 5 bases, the J end lost 7 bases, and 18 bases lay between the germline ends. Germline assignment: CDR1 SGHTA and CDR2 FQGNSA. This CDR3 region has 15 residues. In nucleotides, the CDR3 is TGTGCCAGCAGCCCCCTATCGGGGTCGCGGAATGAGCAGTTCTTC. It specifies CASSPLSGSRNEQFF. The full variable domain, with the rest looked up from reference TRBV7-2 and TRBJ2-1, is GAGVSQSPSNKVTEKGKDVELRCDPISGHTALYWYRQSLGQGLEFLIYFQGNSAPDKSGLPSDRFSAERTGGSVSTLTIQRTQQEDSAVYLCASSPLSGSRNEQFFGPGTRLTVL.

V gene TRBV25-1 combines with J gene TRBJ2-5; 12 nucleotides line up with TRBD2. Trimming at V came to 4 bases and at J to 5 bases, leaving 8 bases not matched to a gene. Germline V gives CDR1 MGHDK, CDR2 SYGVNS. The CDR3 extends over 16 amino acids. The CDR3 sequence: CASSGGRLAGVETQYF. CDR3 nucleotides: TGTGCCAGCAGTGGGGGGAGACTAGCGGGAGTGGAGACCCAGTACTTC.

The V gene is TRBV7-2, the J gene TRBJ2-1; TRBD1 aligns across 8 bases. Germline trimming cut 5 bases from V and 5 bases from J; bases unmatched to any gene: 14. Germline V gene data show CDR1 as SGHTA and CDR2 as FQGNSA. This CDR3 is built from 17 residues. The CDR3 reads CASSPGTPRGPNNEQFF. The CDR3 DNA follows: TGTGCCAGCAGCCCCGGGACTCCCAGGGGGCCAAACAATGAGCAGTTCTTC.

Only a few counts were recorded for this clone. This chain uses TRBV18 with TRBJ1-2; weak D call: TRBD1 (6 bases). Germline CDR1 and CDR2: KGHSH and LQKENI. The CDR3 spans 13 residues. The germline V and J ends were trimmed by 3 bases and 2 bases, with 7 bases remaining between them. This CDR3 reads CASSPTGNYGYTF. The DNA of the CDR3 is TGTGCCAGCTCACCTACAGGGAACTATGGCTACACCTTC.

The count of this clone is one. The chain couples TRBV7-6 to TRBJ2-3, with 12 bases matching TRBD2. Trimming at V came to 5 bases and at J to 1 base, leaving 13 bases not matched to a gene. The CDR3 runs to 19 residues. From germline, CDR1 is SGHVS and CDR2 FNYEAQ. CDR3 DNA: TGTGCCAGCAGCCCAAGGACTAGCGGGATGGGGTCTGGCACAGATACGCAGTATTTT. Protein sequence: CASSPRTSGMGSGTDTQYF.

This chain connects TRBV29-1 to TRBJ2-3; D gene ambiguous. V lost 4 bases and J 6 bases, leaving 8 bases between the germline ends. The V gene's germline CDR1 is SQVTM and CDR2 ANQGSEA. This CDR3 comprises 11 residues. CDR3 nucleotides: TGCAGCGTTGCGCCTACCGATACGCAGTATTTT. Its translation is CSVAPTDTQYF.

V gene TRBV7-9 combines with J gene TRBJ2-5, with 7 positions matching TRBD2. Germline V CDR1 and CDR2: SEHNR, FQNEAQ (reference sequence). V trimming: 7 bases; J trimming: 1 base; junction bases outside the gene matches: 3. This CDR3 comprises 13 residues. The CDR3 protein is CASTSSGQETQYF. The DNA of the CDR3 is TGTGCCAGCACCTCTAGCGGCCAAGAGACCCAGTACTTC.